The following is a T cell receptor beta chain sequence with its context. This clone was detected only once. The specificity of this receptor is unknown. No per-base quality is available; no much larger clone lies one base away. To be included, a participant needed at least one PBMC sample from before ART initiation plus at least two post-ART samples. Treatment was received in the United States of America by all participants with HIV. Before DNA extraction, cryopreserved samples containing about 0.9-11 million PBMC were thawed and washed. At the time of the earliest PBMC sample for each participant with HIV, ages ranged from roughly 20 to 54 years. PBMC samples from each participant spanned 1-4 timepoints before ART initiation and 2-8 timepoints after ART initiation, with a median of 7 samples. Serial HIV viral load, CD4+ T-cell count, ART history and demographic data were obtained for every participant. A Qiagen kit on a QIAcube was used to extract genomic DNA from unsorted PBMC, with samples processed in batches of 12.

The CDR3 sequence holds 16 residues, the cysteine and phenylalanine included. Of the read, only the CDR3 DNA is kept; its 48 bases are in frame from base 1. Trimming accounts for 4 bases at V and 9 bases at J, while the number of junction bases matched to no gene is 15. CDR1 is given as SGDLS and CDR2 as YYNGEE, both from the germline V gene. These data come from a study of long-term antiretroviral therapy in people with HIV (dated 2022 in TCRdb). As for the study more broadly: The earliest samples were collected about a decade before the 2015 WHO recommendation for immediate ART, when ART was typically delayed until CD4 counts fell. From some 27 adults with confirmed HIV infection, the cohort provided 192 cryopreserved PBMC samples, gathered serially across a mean of around six years (range 1-12). No cross-contamination during QIAcube processing was seen in test extractions of a monoclonal T-cell line run alongside 33 polyclonal samples. Of the approximately 28 participants with HIV, roughly 10 were female. A retrospective serial study tested whether ART initiation and durable HIV suppression were associated with changes in peripheral blood TRB repertoire composition and diversity. Study-wide findings and limitations: At every time point, the repertoire was dominated by expanded TRB clones first identified before ART initiation, although this dominance fluctuated and, in many PLHIV, declined after ART. Starting ART was linked to a significant rise in TRB diversity, yet even with long-term ART the diversity remained significantly lower than in transplant donor controls. Because pre-ART samples had limited cell numbers, profiling was done on unsorted PBMC rather than on sorted CD4+ and CD8+ T cells. The samples span the years 2004 to 2017, and the ART regimens used may be less effective than current regimens. Inferences about post-ART repertoire changes are limited because no data were available on ART adherence, viral resistance or therapy changes. Owing to limited PBMC availability, only the TCR beta chain was sequenced, without alpha chain pairing. Compared with controls, HIV repertoires had narrower CDR3 length ranges, and the network structure pointed to an antigen-experienced repertoire that shifted only slightly toward naive after ART.

The immunoSEQ hsTCRB v3.0 assay was used at survey level resolution for TRB variable region sequencing. The target sequencing depth for TRB was about 40,000-55,000 T-cell genomes per sample. An Illumina MiSeq with a v3 150-cycle kit was used to sequence the pooled TRB libraries. Concerning the study's data processing: Analysis of repertoires was carried out in R inside a reproducible Nextflow workflow spanning QC, data transformation and analysis. LymphoSeq2, an R package for AIRR-Seq data exploration, was used to implement custom analyses. A few samples yielding fewer than 5000 total TRB sequences were excluded, leaving 150 to 200 analyzed HIV repertoires. Among the approximately 180 HIV repertoires that were kept, some 60 were collected before ART initiation and around 130 were collected after ART initiation. Repertoires were downsampled to 5000 TRB nucleotide sequences, with summary statistics averaged over 100 downsampling iterations. The analysis kept only TRB sequences whose CDR3 regions were at least seven amino acids long. Two measures captured diversity: a Shannon entropy-derived clonality score and the Gini coefficient. In the repertoire networks, any two of the top 5000 CDR3 amino acid sequences were connected whenever the two sequences differed by an edit distance of one. GLIPH2 predicted antigen specificity groups and MHC restriction for TRB CDR3 amino acid sequences. To flag known CMV, EBV, HIV or tissue antigen associations, CDR3 amino acid sequences were matched against VDJdb and McPAS-TCR. Pre-ART, post-ART and control groups were compared with Wilcoxon signed-rank tests and Holm-Bonferroni correction. The table was pulled from immuneACCESS by TCRdb, which kept in-frame rearrangements only. Such tables lose some clones; where checked, under half of the loss comes from unresolved V genes, and the rest has no known cause. From that table come the V and J calls and clone size; the DNA was used to work out D and trimming. Counted in this sample were tens of thousands of clones; around 86% of them appeared once. The ten largest clones take up 6.5% to 8.5% of the sample.

The receptor chain draws on TRBV9 and TRBJ2-4; a stretch of 8 junction bases matches TRBD1. Sequencing used unsorted PBMCs, obtained 0.2 years before starting antiretroviral therapy. This receptor was taken from a man between 18 and 35 years old with HIV. The CDR3 protein is CASSPSPIQGVGIQYF. In nucleotide form, the sequence is TGTGCCAGCAGCCCATCGCCCATACAGGGGGTCGGCATTCAGTACTTC.